The TCR beta chain under discussion was sequenced for a study of blood T cell repertoires in COVID-19. As for the study in general: Some COVID-19 samples were acute and others convalescent; all came from the United States, Italy and Spain. PBMCs, B-cell-depleted T cells, or T cells were the source of the cDNA or gDNA that made up the material.

Between the trimmed V and J ends, which lost 6 bases and 0 bases, there was a span of 11 bases. The CDR3 length is 15 residues. Germline CDR1 reads MDHEN; CDR2 reads SYDVKM. This clone was observed a handful of times. Per the original methods: Reference gene primer amplification gave estimated nucleated cell counts. Generated by immunoSEQ multiplex PCR, the TCRdb table keeps only in-frame clones and is missing some. V and J calls plus clone size are reproduced from that table; the DNA served to infer D and trimming. In the table there are approximately 160,000 clones, 80% to 90% of which are singletons.

This rearrangement joins TRBV28 to TRBJ2-2; a possible D gene is TRBD2 (5 bases). The clonotype originates from a woman in her 70s with acute or convalescent COVID-19. The sequenced sample was peripheral blood. The CDR3 DNA sequence: TGTGCCAGCAGAAACACCGGGACGAACACCGGGGAGCTGTTTTTT. It yields the protein CASRNTGTNTGELFF.